Listed here are 14 T cell receptor beta chains from one sample, sequenced in a study of CD8+ T cells in alopecia areata (dated by TCRdb to between 2018 and 2020). The method behind the library was the immunoSEQ multiplex PCR assay. For TCR sequencing, RNA was extracted from every sample and reverse transcribed into cDNA to serve as template. TCRdb took over this immuneACCESS table, retaining in-frame rearrangements with V and J assigned. Such tables are incomplete; in checked studies, under half of the missing clones stem from an unresolved V gene, and the remainder is unexplained. This sample comprises over 200,000 clones, approximately 61% of them detected only once. The ten largest account for less than 0.6% of the sample. What this sample's time point label stands for: baseline before oral tofacitinib. The material was CD4+ T cells sorted from blood, obtained at week 0. Receptors originate from a human donor with alopecia areata.

The chain has TRBV7-9 and TRBJ2-7; D is uncertain. The CDR3 has 12 amino acids. Trimming stripped 0 bases from V and 6 bases from J, with 6 bases between. Per the germline V gene, CDR1 is SEHNR and CDR2 is FQNEAQ (reference sequence). CDR3 protein: CASSLAQREQYF. CDR3 DNA sequence: TGTGCCAGCAGCTTAGCCCAGCGCGAGCAGTACTTC.

This chain joins TRBV5-1 and TRBJ1-5, with unresolved D. From germline, CDR1 is SGHRS and CDR2 YFSETQ. The CDR3 spans 16 residues. V lost 0 bases, J lost 1 base, and 11 bases lay in between. CDR3 bases: TGCGCCAGCAGCTTGGGGATGTCGGGGAGCAATCAGCCCCAGCATTTT. Protein product: CASSLGMSGSNQPQHF.

The V gene is TRBV5-4, the J gene TRBJ2-1; D unresolved. Trimming took off 3 bases at V and 7 bases at J, with 5 bases between the two ends. From germline, CDR1 is SGHNT and CDR2 YYREEE (reference sequence). The CDR3 is made up of 11 amino acids. CDR3 bases: TGTGCCAGCAGCTCCTCTAATGAGCAGTTCTTC. As protein: CASSSSNEQFF.

In regard to this clone: Other DNA sequences in this specimen translate into the identical CDR3. The V call is TRBV7-8, the J call TRBJ2-6; no clear D. The CDR3 is made up of 14 amino acids. Germline CDR1 is SGHVS and CDR2 is FQNEAQ. Trimming took off 5 bases at V and 0 bases at J, with 5 bases between the two ends. The chain's CDR3 is CASSPLSGANVLTF. Here the CDR3 DNA reads TGTGCCAGCAGCCCGCTCTCTGGGGCCAACGTCCTGACTTTC. Filled out from reference TRBV7-8 and TRBJ2-6, the complete variable domain reads GAGVSQSPRYKVAKRGQDVALRCDPISGHVSLFWYQQALGQGPEFLTYFQNEAQLDKSGLPSDRFFAERPEGSVSTLKIQRTQQEDSAVYLCASSPLSGANVLTFGAGSRLTVL.

The chain carries TRBV18 and TRBJ2-5, with TRBD1 matching 7 bases. CDR1 is KGHSH, CDR2 LQKENI, per germline. Unmatched junction bases numbered 9, after V lost 4 bases and J lost 4 bases. The CDR3 has 15 amino acids. This chain's CDR3 is CASSLHQGEGETQYF. The DNA of the CDR3 is TGTGCCAGCTCACTCCATCAGGGGGAAGGAGAGACCCAGTACTTC. The full variable domain, completed using reference TRBV18 and TRBJ2-5, is NAGVMQNPRHLVRRRGQEARLRCSPMKGHSHVYWYRQLPEEGLKFMVYLQKENIIDESGMPKERFSAEFPKEGPSILRIQQVVRGDSAAYFCASSLHQGEGETQYFGPGTRLLVL.

This clone has just one count. The V call is TRBV7-3, the J call TRBJ2-3, with D possibly being TRBD1 or TRBD2 (5 bases each). Germline CDR1 and CDR2: SGHTA and FQGTGA. The CDR3 sequence is 14 residues long. Trimming shortened V by 5 bases and J by 0 bases, and 9 bases separated the two germline ends. The CDR3, as DNA: TGTGCCAGCAGCACGGGGCCTAGCACAGATACGCAGTATTTT. Translating it yields CASSTGPSTDTQYF.

The V call is TRBV18, the J call TRBJ2-3; D is unclear. Germline CDR1 is KGHSH and CDR2 is LQKENI. V lost 1 base, J lost 0 bases, and 5 bases lay in between. The CDR3 spans 14 residues. The DNA of the CDR3 is TGTGCCAGCTCACCACGCGGCAGCACAGATACGCAGTATTTT. Amino acids: CASSPRGSTDTQYF.

This clone appeared many times. This chain connects TRBV27 to TRBJ2-7; no firm D call. Germline CDR1 MNHEY, CDR2 SMNVEV (reference sequence). V shed 4 bases and J shed 0 bases, with 16 bases lying between them. The CDR3 consists of 16 residues. The CDR3 loop is CASSSQRRSPSYEQYF. CDR3 DNA sequence: TGTGCCAGCAGTTCGCAGCGAAGGTCCCCCTCCTACGAGCAGTACTTC.

The chain carries TRBV7-2 and TRBJ2-1, with D possibly called TRBD1 or TRBD2 (6 bases each). V was shortened by 5 bases and J by 4 bases, with 12 bases between the two germline ends. The CDR3 runs 14 residues. Germline V gene lookup returns CDR1 SGHTA and CDR2 FQGNSA. Here the CDR3 reads CASSARGQYNEQFF. CDR3 nucleotide sequence: TGTGCCAGCAGCGCACGGGGGCAGTACAATGAGCAGTTCTTC.

The chain is built from TRBV30 and TRBJ2-7; TRBD1 matches 11 bases. CDR3 length equals 19 residues. Unmatched junction bases numbered 16, after V lost 0 bases and J lost 3 bases. Germline values: CDR1 GTSNPN, CDR2 SVGIG (reference sequence). The CDR3 sequence: CAWSVSKGQGAGSRYEQYF. As DNA, the CDR3 is TGTGCCTGGAGTGTTTCCAAAGGACAGGGGGCTGGGAGCCGCTACGAGCAGTACTTC.

The chain couples TRBV7-9 to TRBJ2-3; TRBD2 agrees at 11 bases. Trimming cost V 3 bases and J 3 bases; bases outside gene matches: 2. The CDR3 contains 15 residues. Germline V gene sequence: CDR1 SEHNR, CDR2 FQNEAQ (reference sequence). CDR3 bases: TGTGCCAGCAGCTTTATAGCGGGGGGGACAGATACGCAGTATTTT. Amino acids: CASSFIAGGTDTQYF. Complete variable domain (other parts from reference TRBV7-9 and TRBJ2-3): DTGVSQNPRHKITKRGQNVTFRCDPISEHNRLYWYRQTLGQGPEFLTYFQNEAQLEKSRLLSDRFSAERPKGSFSTLEIQRTEQGDSAMYLCASSFIAGGTDTQYFGPGTRLTVL.

This clone was seen a handful of times. The CDR3: CAVPTRGSDRLLYGYTF. As DNA, the CDR3 is TGTGCCGTACCGACCAGGGGGTCCGACAGACTTCTCTATGGCTACACCTTC. This chain links TRBV7-9 with TRBJ1-2; 7 bases map to TRBD1. The CDR3 has 17 amino acids. V trimming: 11 bases; J trimming: 4 bases; junction bases outside the gene matches: 22. Looked up from germline, CDR1 is SEHNR and CDR2 is FQNEAQ (reference sequence).

The genes are TRBV2 and TRBJ1-2, with unresolved D. Germline V gene sequence: CDR1 SNHLY, CDR2 FYNNEI. Trimming took 2 bases from V and 8 from J, leaving 18 bases between them. This CDR3 is built from 15 residues. Here the CDR3 reads CASSESRSSMGGYTF. The CDR3 DNA follows: TGTGCCAGCAGTGAATCACGGAGTTCTATGGGAGGCTACACCTTC.

V is TRBV23-1 and J is TRBJ2-4; D is perhaps TRBD2 (5 bases). TRBV23-1 belongs to the ORF category, with a function that is uncertain. The CDR3 is 15 residues long. Deletions cut 1 base from V and 5 bases from J, with 12 bases between. In DNA form, the CDR3 reads TGCGCCAGCAGTCAATGGAGGCGGGTAGAAAACATTCAGTACTTC. Its translation: CASSQWRRVENIQYF.